The 30 T cell receptor beta chains below were found in one sample sequenced in a study of blood T cell repertoires in COVID-19. The repertoire was sequenced with immunoSEQ multiplex PCR; TCRdb's copy has only in-frame clones and lacks some. The data contain about 110,000 clones, about two thirds of them singletons. The sequencing input was peripheral blood. The source of these receptors is a human donor with acute or convalescent COVID-19. The donor label of this sample is uncertain.

V is TRBV4-1 and J is TRBJ1-5; perhaps TRBD1 as D (6 bases). Germline V gives CDR1 MGHRA, CDR2 YSYEKL. V lost 0 bases and J 0 bases, leaving 12 bases between the germline ends. This CDR3 region has 17 residues. In nucleotides, the CDR3 is TGCGCCAGCAGCCAAGAGGGGGGGGCTTATAGCAATCAGCCCCAGCATTTT. Amino acid sequence: CASSQEGGAYSNQPQHF.

In this sample, this clone turned up a few times. The rearrangement uses TRBV18 and TRBJ2-1; D gene unclear. V shed 2 bases and J shed 3 bases, with 5 bases lying between them. The CDR3 length is 13 residues. Germline-derived CDR1 and CDR2 are KGHSH and LQKENI. The CDR3 loop is CASSPGFYNEQFF. The CDR3 DNA is TGTGCCAGCTCACCAGGCTTCTACAATGAGCAGTTCTTC.

The J gene is TRBJ2-5, the V gene TRBV7-9; TRBD2 matches at 8 bases. V trimming: 5 bases; J trimming: 2 bases; junction bases outside the gene matches: 10. Germline CDR1 and CDR2: SEHNR and FQNEAQ (reference sequence). The CDR3 is 16 amino acids. CDR3 DNA sequence: TGTGCCAGCAGCCCGTGGCGGGGGGCAATACAAGAGACCCAGTACTTC. Protein: CASSPWRGAIQETQYF. Full variable domain (outside the CDR3, taken from reference TRBV7-9 and TRBJ2-5): DTGVSQNPRHKITKRGQNVTFRCDPISEHNRLYWYRQTLGQGPEFLTYFQNEAQLEKSRLLSDRFSAERPKGSFSTLEIQRTEQGDSAMYLCASSPWRGAIQETQYFGPGTRLLVL.

The rearrangement joins TRBV7-9 to TRBJ2-7, with D possibly TRBD2 on 6 matching bases. Between the trimmed V and J ends, which lost 5 bases and 6 bases, there was a span of 14 bases. The CDR3 length is 13 residues. Germline V lookup: CDR1 SEHNR, CDR2 FQNEAQ (reference sequence). The CDR3 DNA follows: TGTGCCAGCAGCCCCCGGGTCGGGGGCGAGCAGTACTTC. Protein sequence: CASSPRVGGEQYF. The entire variable domain, with the rest obtained from reference TRBV7-9 and TRBJ2-7, is as follows: DTGVSQNPRHKITKRGQNVTFRCDPISEHNRLYWYRQTLGQGPEFLTYFQNEAQLEKSRLLSDRFSAERPKGSFSTLEIQRTEQGDSAMYLCASSPRVGGEQYFGPGTRLTVT.

This sequence joins TRBV19 and TRBJ2-6; possible D gene TRBD1, 5 bases. This CDR3 comprises 13 residues. Trimming left V 7 bases short and J 2 bases short, with 6 bases between. Germline CDR1 and CDR2: LNHDA and SQIVND (reference sequence). Written as DNA, the CDR3 is TGTGCCAGTACAGGGACTGGGGCCAACGTCCTGACTTTC. It translates to CASTGTGANVLTF.

This clone was counted at least ten times. The chain employs TRBV30 and TRBJ2-7, with 10 bases matching TRBD1. The junction had 12 bases not matched to a gene; V was cut back by 7 bases and J by 6 bases. The CDR3 has 14 amino acids. Germline loops: CDR1 GTSNPN, CDR2 SVGIG (reference sequence). The CDR3 loop reads CASLRDRGRREQYF. For the CDR3, the DNA is TGTGCCTCCCTGCGGGACAGGGGACGTCGCGAGCAGTACTTC.

This chain joins TRBV6-5 and TRBJ2-7, with 9 positions matching TRBD1. The junction had 12 bases not matched to a gene; V was cut back by 10 bases and J by 2 bases. The length of the CDR3 is 15 residues. Looked up from germline, CDR1 is MNHEY and CDR2 is SVGAGI. The CDR3 region has the DNA TGTGCCACCCTCAAAAGAACAGGGGGCCCCTACGAGCAGTACTTC. Translating gives CATLKRTGGPYEQYF.

V gene TRBV6-5 combines with J gene TRBJ1-5; unclear D gene. Germline V lookup: CDR1 MNHEY, CDR2 SVGAGI. Deletions cut 5 bases from V and 0 bases from J, with 5 bases between. The length of the CDR3 is 13 residues. The CDR3 coding sequence is TGTGCCAGCAGTCGGGTTAGCAATCAGCCCCAGCATTTT. The encoded protein is CASSRVSNQPQHF.

The V call is TRBV5-4, the J call TRBJ2-3; possibly TRBD1 for D (5 bases). The germline CDR1 and CDR2 sequences are SGHNT and YYREEE (reference sequence). The CDR3 runs to 16 residues. Trimming took off 2 bases at V and 1 base at J, with 14 bases between the two ends. In DNA, the CDR3 is TGTGCCAGCAGCTTCAGACAGCGTACCCGCACAGATACGCAGTATTTT. It translates to CASSFRQRTRTDTQYF.

This sequence joins TRBV4-1 and TRBJ1-1; TRBD1 matches 8 bases. The trim removed 6 bases at V and 0 bases at J, leaving 6 bases unmatched. In germline, CDR1 is MGHRA, CDR2 YSYEKL. The length of the CDR3 is 15 residues. CDR3 region: CASSVTGGVNTEAFF. The CDR3 DNA follows: TGCGCCAGCAGTGTCACAGGGGGAGTGAACACTGAAGCTTTCTTT.

The V and J genes are TRBV19 and TRBJ2-3; 7 bases agree with TRBD1. Germline trimming cut 9 bases from V and 2 bases from J; bases unmatched to any gene: 11. The germline V gene encodes CDR1 LNHDA and CDR2 SQIVND (reference sequence). CDR3 length equals 15 residues. CDR3 coding DNA: TGTGCCAGCTCCCGACAGGGCCATTCCACAGATACGCAGTATTTT. Its protein is CASSRQGHSTDTQYF.

The chain carries TRBV5-1 and TRBJ1-1; possibly TRBD1 for D (5 bases). The CDR3 is 13 residues long. CDR1 is SGHRS, CDR2 YFSETQ, per germline. The V gene lost 3 bases and the J gene lost 5 bases, with 11 bases spanning the gap. Written as DNA, the CDR3 is TGCGCCAGCAGCTCTGACAGTAGAACTGAAGCTTTCTTT. It yields the protein CASSSDSRTEAFF.

This chain uses TRBV7-9 with TRBJ1-2, with D tentatively TRBD1 (5 bases). This CDR3 is 17 amino acids long. The germline V and J ends were trimmed by 3 bases and 0 bases, with 17 bases remaining between them. The V gene's germline CDR1 is SEHNR and CDR2 FQNEAQ (reference sequence). The CDR3 DNA reads TGTGCCAGCAGCTTGGGTAACAGCGGGGGAACTAACTATGGCTACACCTTC. It yields the protein CASSLGNSGGTNYGYTF.

The chain recombines TRBV10-1 with TRBJ1-1; D is uncertain. Trimming stripped 2 bases from V and 3 bases from J, with 7 bases between. CDR3 size: 13 residues. The germline CDR1 and CDR2 sequences are WNHNN and SYGVQD (reference sequence). The CDR3, as DNA: TGCGCCAGCAGTGAGCGGAGGGACACTGAAGCTTTCTTT. Translated, it gives CASSERRDTEAFF.

The chain has TRBV4-1 and TRBJ2-2, with 12 bases matching TRBD2. Trimming cost V 2 bases and J 1 base; bases outside gene matches: 5. The germline V gene has CDR1 MGHRA and CDR2 YSYEKL. This CDR3 region has 18 residues. The CDR3 region has the DNA TGCGCCAGCAGCCAACTAGCGGGGGGGCTGAAGAACACCGGGGAGCTGTTTTTT. It is translated as CASSQLAGGLKNTGELFF.

This clone came up a few times. V is TRBV5-1 and J is TRBJ2-3; 13 bases are shared with TRBD2. The germline gives CDR1 SGHRS, CDR2 YFSETQ. The ends lost 3 bases at V and 6 bases at J; junction bases unmatched: 4. The CDR3 runs 15 residues. The CDR3 DNA follows: TGCGCCAGCAGCTCGGGGACTAGCGGGGAGGATACGCAGTATTTT. Translated, it gives CASSSGTSGEDTQYF.

J is TRBJ1-1 and V is TRBV4-1; 10 bases align to TRBD1. This CDR3 contains 18 residues. The junction had 9 bases not matched to a gene; V was cut back by 1 base and J by 1 base. Germline CDR1 reads MGHRA; CDR2 reads YSYEKL. The chain's CDR3 is CASSQAGGTGAPNTEAFF. In DNA form, the CDR3 reads TGCGCCAGCAGCCAAGCGGGTGGGACAGGGGCCCCGAACACTGAAGCTTTCTTT.

The chain carries TRBV6-5 and TRBJ1-2; a weak D match, TRBD1 (6 bases). Trimming left V 0 bases short and J 4 bases short, with 15 bases between. The CDR3 totals 16 residues. In germline, CDR1 is MNHEY, CDR2 SVGAGI. The CDR3 nucleotides are TGTGCCAGCAGTTACTCGAATCCGACAGGCGGCTATGGCTACACCTTC. Its translation is CASSYSNPTGGYGYTF.

The chain uses TRBV20-1 and TRBJ1-1, with 7 bases lining up with TRBD1. Looked up from germline, CDR1 is DFQATT and CDR2 is SNEGSKA (reference sequence). J lost 8 bases, V lost 6 bases, and 6 bases had no gene match. The CDR3 extends over 11 amino acids. The CDR3 region is CSADRVLEAFF. The CDR3 nucleotides read TGCAGTGCAGACAGGGTTCTCGAAGCTTTCTTT.

V is TRBV30 and J is TRBJ1-6, with 7 bases lining up with TRBD1. The CDR3 spans 14 residues. Germline trimming cut 6 bases from V and 8 bases from J; bases unmatched to any gene: 10. Germline V lookup: CDR1 GTSNPN, CDR2 SVGIG (reference sequence). In nucleotides, the CDR3 is TGTGCCTGTGACCCCGGGACAGATTATTCACCCCTCCACTTT. Its protein product is CACDPGTDYSPLHF.

This chain connects TRBV4-2 to TRBJ2-2; possible D gene TRBD1, 6 bases. The CDR3 sequence is 17 residues long. Trimming took 0 bases from V and 4 from J, leaving 15 bases between them. CDR1 is LGHNA and CDR2 is YNFKEQ in the germline V gene. The CDR3 here is CASSQDLNRVSTGELFF. The DNA of the CDR3 is TGTGCCAGCAGCCAAGATTTGAACAGGGTTTCCACCGGGGAGCTGTTTTTT.

The chain couples TRBV28 to TRBJ2-2; 8 nucleotides match TRBD2. Germline V gives CDR1 MDHEN, CDR2 SYDVKM. CDR3 size: 16 residues. Trimming removed 4 bases from V and 3 bases from J; junction bases left unmatched: 7. The CDR3 reads CASSSPGGGDTGELFF. The CDR3 DNA reads as TGTGCCAGCAGTTCCCCGGGGGGGGGTGACACCGGGGAGCTGTTTTTT.

The chain combines TRBV5-1 with TRBJ1-1; weak D call: TRBD1 (6 bases). Germline values: CDR1 SGHRS, CDR2 YFSETQ. V dropped 4 bases and J dropped 2 bases, with 12 bases sitting between them. The CDR3 runs to 14 residues. The CDR3 sequence: CASSPGHGNTEAFF. Here the CDR3 DNA reads TGCGCCAGCAGCCCGGGACATGGCAACACTGAAGCTTTCTTT. Full variable domain (remainder filled in from reference TRBV5-1 and TRBJ1-1): KAGVTQTPRYLIKTRGQQVTLSCSPISGHRSVSWYQQTPGQGLQFLFEYFSETQRNKGNFPGRFSGRQFSNSRSEMNVSTLELGDSALYLCASSPGHGNTEAFFGQGTRLTVV.

This clone was found many times. The V call is TRBV5-1, the J call TRBJ1-1; D possibly corresponds to TRBD1 (5 bases). There are 14 residues in the CDR3. CDR1 is SGHRS and CDR2 is YFSETQ in the germline V gene. V dropped 0 bases and J dropped 4 bases, with 10 bases sitting between them. The CDR3 nucleotides are TGCGCCAGCAGCTTGGTATCGGGGGGCACTGAAGCTTTCTTT. This codes for CASSLVSGGTEAFF. Full variable domain (remainder filled in from reference TRBV5-1 and TRBJ1-1): KAGVTQTPRYLIKTRGQQVTLSCSPISGHRSVSWYQQTPGQGLQFLFEYFSETQRNKGNFPGRFSGRQFSNSRSEMNVSTLELGDSALYLCASSLVSGGTEAFFGQGTRLTVV.

This chain uses TRBV18 with TRBJ2-2, with 7 bases that match TRBD2. In germline, CDR1 is KGHSH, CDR2 LQKENI. The CDR3 has 15 residues. Trimming removed 3 bases from V and 6 bases from J; junction bases left unmatched: 7. CDR3 coding DNA: TGTGCCAGCTCACCCCTGAGCGGGGCCGCCGGGGAGCTGTTTTTT. Translating gives CASSPLSGAAGELFF.

V and J are TRBV14 and TRBJ1-1, with D unclear. With 5 bases removed from V and 1 base from J, the gap between germline ends came to 8 bases. In germline, CDR1 is SGHDN, CDR2 FVKESK. This CDR3 has 13 amino acids. CDR3 loop: CASSSRGNTEAFF. Written as DNA, the CDR3 is TGTGCCAGCAGCTCGCGAGGGAACACTGAAGCTTTCTTT. Based on the CDR3 plus reference TRBV14 and TRBJ1-1, the full variable domain is EAGVTQFPSHSVIEKGQTVTLRCDPISGHDNLYWYRRVMGKEIKFLLHFVKESKQDESGMPNNRFLAERTGGTYSTLKVQPAELEDSGVYFCASSSRGNTEAFFGQGTRLTVV.

This clone has a handful of counts. The chain is built from TRBV4-1 and TRBJ2-7; 7 bases line up with TRBD1. The CDR3 is made up of 14 amino acids. Germline assignment: CDR1 MGHRA and CDR2 YSYEKL. Trimming cost V 4 bases and J 1 base; bases outside gene matches: 4. CDR3 DNA sequence: TGCGCCAGCAGCCCCCGGACAGGATCCTACGAGCAGTACTTC. It is translated as CASSPRTGSYEQYF.

This clone was counted a few times. The chain is built from TRBV6-1 and TRBJ1-5; 7 bases line up with TRBD1. Germline lookup yields CDR1 MNHNS and CDR2 SASEGT. Trimming removed 0 bases from V and 2 bases from J; junction bases left unmatched: 4. This CDR3 is built from 16 residues. This CDR3 reads CASSEAHRGGNQPQHF. Here the CDR3 DNA reads TGTGCCAGCAGTGAAGCGCACAGGGGAGGCAATCAGCCCCAGCATTTT.

The chain's CDR3 is CASSLGTGGFTGELFF. The CDR3 nucleotides are TGTGCCAGCAGCTTAGGGACAGGGGGCTTCACCGGGGAGCTGTTTTTT. The rearrangement links TRBV11-2 to TRBJ2-2; 11 bases map to TRBD1. The V gene end was trimmed by 1 base and the J gene end by 4 bases; junction bases not matched to a gene: 2. Germline CDR1 reads SGHAT; CDR2 reads FQNNGV. This CDR3 region has 16 residues.

The V and J genes are TRBV6-6 and TRBJ2-5, with TRBD2 matching 7 bases. CDR3 length equals 13 residues. The V and J ends lost 6 bases and 5 bases, in that order; junction bases with no gene match: 6. Germline assignment: CDR1 MNHNY and CDR2 SVGAGI (reference sequence). CDR3 sequence reads: CASSRDYSETQYF. The CDR3 nucleotides read TGTGCCAGCAGCCGGGACTATTCGGAGACCCAGTACTTC.